This is a list of T cell receptor beta chains from one sample in a study of beta chain features in type 1 diabetes. Method: immunoSEQ multiplex PCR; TCRdb's copy keeps in-frame clones and lacks some. The sample holds about 150,000 clones, 11% seen once. The specimen sequenced was central memory CD4+ T cells from blood. The origin of the receptors is a man between 18 and 35 years old in good health. The CDR3 runs from the conserved cysteine through the conserved F or W. D genes are given only for firm matches. Some rows mark clone size as missing; the rest say once, few, many or name a class of expanded clone.

cdr3_aa	cdr3_nt	clone_size	d_call	j_call	cdr3_length	v_call
CATSAATDTQYF	TGTGCCACCAGCGCCGCGACAGATACGCAGTATTTT	-	-	TRBJ2-3	12	TRBV15
CASSDLGLSTEAFF	TGTGCCAGCAGTGATTTAGGACTCTCCACTGAAGCTTTCTTT	-	-	TRBJ1-1	14	TRBV6-5
CASSIRTGGGGETQYF	TGTGCCAGCAGCATTCGGACAGGGGGCGGAGGAGAGACCCAGTACTTC	few	TRBD1	TRBJ2-5	16	TRBV5-6
CASSRGSGSQNIQYF	TGTGCCAGCAGCCGCGGGAGCGGGAGTCAGAACATTCAGTACTTC	-	TRBD2	TRBJ2-4	15	TRBV14
CASSVDRYEQYF	TGTGCCAGCAGCGTCGACAGGTACGAGCAGTACTTC	-	-	TRBJ2-7	12	TRBV7-2
CASSLQGKADNEQFF	TGTGCCAGCTCACTCCAGGGCAAAGCGGACAATGAGCAGTTCTTC	few	-	TRBJ2-1	15	TRBV18
CATFSQGTGDTQYF	TGTGCCACCTTTTCACAGGGTACTGGAGATACGCAGTATTTT	-	-	TRBJ2-3	14	TRBV5-4
CASSQEVQGAYNEQFF	TGCGCCAGCAGCCAAGAGGTTCAGGGAGCGTACAATGAGCAGTTCTTC	once	-	TRBJ2-1	16	TRBV4-3
CASSIRWQPAGANVLTF	TGTGCCAGTAGTATAAGGTGGCAGCCAGCTGGGGCCAACGTCCTGACTTTC	-	-	TRBJ2-6	17	TRBV19
CASGRQGRGSPLHF	TGTGCCAGCGGGCGACAGGGGAGGGGATCACCCCTCCACTTT	-	TRBD1	TRBJ1-6	14	TRBV6-5
CASSLYETGSYEQYF	TGTGCCAGCAGTTTATACGAGACAGGGAGTTACGAGCAGTACTTC	-	TRBD1	TRBJ2-7	15	TRBV6-5
CASSAQPSGTSTDTQYF	TGTGCCAGCAGCGCCCAGCCTAGCGGGACTAGCACAGATACGCAGTATTTT	few	TRBD2	TRBJ2-3	17	TRBV9
CASSLAHYEQYF	TGTGCCAGCAGTTTAGCACATTACGAGCAGTACTTC	-	-	TRBJ2-7	12	TRBV28
CASSTRLAGTYNEQFF	TGTGCCAGCAGCACAAGACTAGCGGGTACTTACAATGAGCAGTTCTTC	few	TRBD2	TRBJ2-1	16	TRBV11-1
CASSLGAGQGANEQFF	TGCGCCAGCAGCTTGGGTGCTGGACAGGGGGCCAATGAGCAGTTCTTC	-	TRBD1	TRBJ2-1	16	TRBV5-1
CASSRRVRDEQYF	TGCGCCAGCAGCCGTAGGGTCCGGGACGAGCAGTACTTC	few	-	TRBJ2-7	13	TRBV4-3
CASSPHFGRGVREKLFF	TGCGCCAGCAGTCCCCACTTTGGAAGGGGAGTAAGAGAAAAACTGTTTTTT	-	-	TRBJ1-4	17	TRBV23-1
CASSLKLAGMDEQFF	TGTGCCAGCAGTTTAAAACTAGCGGGGATGGATGAGCAGTTCTTC	many	TRBD2	TRBJ2-1	15	TRBV28
CASSISGFPSYEQYF	TGTGCCAGCAGTATTTCGGGGTTCCCCTCCTACGAGCAGTACTTC	few	-	TRBJ2-7	15	TRBV25-1
CASSEYPGGPADTQYF	TGTGCCAGCAGTGAATATCCGGGAGGGCCGGCAGATACGCAGTATTTT	-	TRBD2	TRBJ2-3	16	TRBV25-1
CASSRRGRKNQPQHF	TGTGCCAGTAGCCGGAGGGGTAGGAAGAATCAGCCCCAGCATTTT	-	-	TRBJ1-5	15	TRBV19
CASSLSPSGHHTQYF	TGTGCCAGCAGCTTAAGTCCGAGCGGGCACCATACGCAGTATTTT	-	-	TRBJ2-3	15	TRBV7-2
CASSLYRFQPQHF	TGTGCCAGCAGCCTTTACAGGTTTCAGCCCCAGCATTTT	-	-	TRBJ1-5	13	TRBV13
CAWSVIRQGSSYEQYF	TGTGCCTGGAGTGTAATACGACAGGGGAGCTCCTACGAGCAGTACTTC	-	TRBD1	TRBJ2-7	16	TRBV30
CASSLHREAYEQYF	TGTGCCAGCAGCTTACACAGGGAGGCCTACGAGCAGTACTTC	few	-	TRBJ2-7	14	TRBV7-2
CASSFSLKNEKLFF	TGTGCCAGCAGCTTTTCCCTGAAAAATGAAAAACTGTTTTTT	-	-	TRBJ1-4	14	TRBV7-2
CASSFLAGGRYNEQFF	TGTGCCAGCAGCTTTCTAGCGGGGGGGCGCTACAATGAGCAGTTCTTC	-	TRBD2	TRBJ2-1	16	TRBV11-1
CASSLGVLGETQYF	TGCGCCAGCAGCTTGGGAGTATTAGGAGAGACCCAGTACTTC	-	-	TRBJ2-5	14	TRBV5-1
CSVVAGVREQFF	TGCAGCGTTGTAGCGGGAGTCCGTGAGCAGTTCTTC	many	TRBD2	TRBJ2-1	12	TRBV29-1
CASTDSQPGNQPQHF	TGTGCCAGCACCGACAGCCAACCGGGCAATCAGCCCCAGCATTTT	-	-	TRBJ1-5	15	TRBV9
CATFSFRGPGELFF	TGTGCCACCTTCTCGTTCCGAGGACCCGGGGAGCTGTTTTTT	-	-	TRBJ2-2	14	TRBV19
CASSLGPGRSDEQFF	TGTGCCAGTAGCCTGGGGCCTGGAAGGTCCGATGAGCAGTTCTTC	few	-	TRBJ2-1	15	TRBV19
CASSRQGGRTEAFF	TGTGCCAGCAGCCGACAGGGAGGTCGGACTGAAGCTTTCTTT	few	TRBD1	TRBJ1-1	14	TRBV7-9
CAWSVESKLFF	TGTGCCTGGAGTGTAGAGTCGAAACTGTTTTTT	few	-	TRBJ1-4	11	TRBV30
CASSLPTLLSYEQYF	TGTGCCAGCAGCTTACCTACCCTTCTGTCCTACGAGCAGTACTTC	-	-	TRBJ2-7	15	TRBV7-2
CASSSGLAVQETQYF	TGTGCCAGCAGCTCGGGACTAGCGGTTCAAGAGACCCAGTACTTC	-	TRBD2	TRBJ2-5	15	TRBV5-4
CASSPTGYTDTQYF	TGTGCCAGCAGCCCGACAGGATACACAGATACGCAGTATTTT	few	-	TRBJ2-3	14	TRBV7-3
CASSYIEKGGTGELFF	TGTGCCAGCAGCTATATCGAGAAGGGGGGCACCGGGGAGCTGTTTTTT	-	-	TRBJ2-2	16	TRBV28
CASSQDPPGQGRKLFF	TGCGCCAGCAGCCAAGATCCCCCGGGACAGGGCCGAAAACTGTTTTTT	few	TRBD1	TRBJ1-4	16	TRBV4-1
CASSLGRNQETQYF	TGTGCCAGCAGTTTGGGCCGCAACCAAGAGACCCAGTACTTC	few	-	TRBJ2-5	14	TRBV27
CASSFSSYEQYF	TGTGCCAGCAGCTTTAGCTCCTACGAGCAGTACTTC	few	-	TRBJ2-7	12	TRBV7-2
CASSDRGRNTEAFF	TGTGCCAGCAGTGACAGGGGGCGTAACACTGAAGCTTTCTTT	-	TRBD1	TRBJ1-1	14	TRBV2
CATSRDRTPPGYTF	TGTGCCACCAGCAGAGATAGGACACCTCCCGGGTACACCTTC	-	-	TRBJ1-2	14	TRBV15
CASSWTGLAGYTF	TGTGCCAGCAGTTGGACAGGACTGGCTGGCTACACCTTC	-	TRBD1	TRBJ1-2	13	TRBV27
CASREQGRGNGYTF	TGTGCCAGCAGGGAACAGGGGAGGGGAAATGGCTACACCTTC	-	TRBD1	TRBJ1-2	14	TRBV6-5
CASSVGQGDEKLFF	TGTGCCAGCAGCGTAGGACAGGGGGACGAAAAACTGTTTTTT	few	TRBD1	TRBJ1-4	14	TRBV9
CASSQEDSYEQYF	TGTGCCAGCAGCCAAGAGGACTCCTACGAGCAGTACTTC	-	-	TRBJ2-7	13	TRBV4-2
CASSQGQGADEQYF	TGCGCCAGCAGCCAAGGACAGGGCGCCGACGAGCAGTACTTC	-	TRBD1	TRBJ2-7	14	TRBV4-1
CASSPQGRRDGYTF	TGTGCCAGCAGCCCTCAGGGGCGAAGGGATGGCTACACCTTC	few	-	TRBJ1-2	14	TRBV28
CSVTTSGAGGEQYF	TGCAGCGTTACTACCTCCGGGGCCGGCGGGGAGCAGTACTTC	-	-	TRBJ2-5	14	TRBV29-1
CASSLMGDAEAFF	TGTGCCAGCAGCTTGATGGGGGACGCTGAAGCTTTCTTT	few	-	TRBJ1-1	13	TRBV7-9
CASSVGGGGAQDTQYF	TGTGCCAGCAGCGTAGGCGGCGGGGGGGCCCAAGATACGCAGTATTTT	few	TRBD2	TRBJ2-3	16	TRBV9
CASSQAPALTGTGNSPLHF	TGCGCCAGCAGCCAAGCTCCGGCGCTTACCGGGACTGGGAATTCACCCCTCCACTTT	-	-	TRBJ1-6	19	TRBV4-3
CASSSSGNSYNEQFF	TGTGCCAGCAGCTCTAGCGGCAACTCCTACAATGAGCAGTTCTTC	few	TRBD2	TRBJ2-1	15	TRBV7-2
CASSRTGESLDYGYTF	TGCGCCAGCAGCAGGACAGGGGAGAGCCTGGACTATGGCTACACCTTC	few	TRBD1	TRBJ1-2	16	TRBV5-1
CASNRVFNQPQHF	TGTGCCAGCAACCGGGTCTTCAATCAGCCCCAGCATTTT	-	-	TRBJ1-5	13	TRBV6-1